The 5 T cell receptor beta chains listed next were all sequenced from one sample in a study of blood T cell repertoires in COVID-19. Measured with immunoSEQ multiplex PCR; TCRdb has only the in-frame clones, and not every one. In the table there are a few hundred thousand clones, approximately 86% of which are singletons. Sequencing input: peripheral blood. These receptors all stem from a man aged 25-45 years with active or convalescent COVID-19.

The V gene is TRBV4-3, the J gene TRBJ2-6; D ambiguous. Germline CDR1 and CDR2: LGHNA and YSLEER. This CDR3 has 16 residues. V was cut by 0 bases and J by 1 base, with 7 bases left in between. CDR3 in amino acids: CASSQEVESGANVLTF. CDR3 DNA: TGCGCCAGCAGCCAAGAGGTGGAGTCTGGGGCCAACGTCCTGACTTTC.

This rearrangement joins TRBV29-1 to TRBJ1-4; possible D gene TRBD1, 6 bases. Germline-derived CDR1 and CDR2 are SQVTM and ANQGSEA. The CDR3 loop spans 14 amino acids. Trimming pared 4 bases from V and 1 base from J, leaving 10 bases between. CDR3 region: CSVGEGGTNEKLFF. The CDR3 coding sequence is TGCAGCGTTGGGGAAGGGGGAACTAATGAAAAACTGTTTTTT.

The rearrangement joins TRBV2 to TRBJ2-3; perhaps TRBD2 as D (5 bases). CDR1 and CDR2 (germline): SNHLY, FYNNEI. This CDR3 contains 15 residues. V was shortened by 1 base and J by 2 bases, with 10 bases between the two germline ends. The CDR3 region has the DNA TGTGCCAGCAGTGAAGGGCTAGCATTCACAGATACGCAGTATTTT. It specifies CASSEGLAFTDTQYF.

This clone was counted a few times. The chain combines TRBV5-5 with TRBJ1-4, with a possible D match to TRBD1 (5 bases). Per germline, CDR1 SGHKS and CDR2 YYEKEE (reference sequence). The CDR3 is 15 residues long. Trimming shortened V by 7 bases and J by 0 bases, and 13 bases separated the two germline ends. The DNA of the CDR3 is TGTGCCAGCGCGCCGGGGGGAGCAACTAATGAAAAACTGTTTTTT. Translation: CASAPGGATNEKLFF.

This clone has just a few counts. The chain couples TRBV6-6 to TRBJ2-7; 8 nucleotides align to TRBD1. Trimming removed 8 bases from V and 5 bases from J; junction bases left unmatched: 11. Germline assignment: CDR1 MNHNY and CDR2 SVGAGI (reference sequence). The CDR3 has 14 residues. The CDR3 DNA follows: TGTGCCAGCGGGACCGGACAGGGTTATCACGAGCAGTACTTC. It codes for CASGTGQGYHEQYF.